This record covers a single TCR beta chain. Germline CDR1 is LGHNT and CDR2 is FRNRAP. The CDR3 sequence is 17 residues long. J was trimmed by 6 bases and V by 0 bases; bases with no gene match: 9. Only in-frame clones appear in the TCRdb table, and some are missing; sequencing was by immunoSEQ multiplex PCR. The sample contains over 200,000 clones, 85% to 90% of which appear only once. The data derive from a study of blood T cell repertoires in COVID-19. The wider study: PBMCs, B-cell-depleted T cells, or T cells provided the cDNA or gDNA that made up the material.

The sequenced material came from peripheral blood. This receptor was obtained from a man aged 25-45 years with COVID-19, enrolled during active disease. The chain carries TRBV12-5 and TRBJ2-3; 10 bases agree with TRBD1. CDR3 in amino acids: CASGLVIRGQGSDTQYF. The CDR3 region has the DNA TGTGCTAGTGGTTTGGTAATTAGGGGACAGGGGAGTGATACGCAGTATTTT.